This TCR beta chain came from a study of regulatory T cells in long-lasting Graves disease. Indicated time point: newly diagnosed GD, antithyroid drugs for less than 3 months. Generation of the TCR library employed RNA extracted from PBMCs. Patients hailed from an endocrinology department in Xi'an, China. V was clipped by 7 bases and J by 7 bases; unmatched bases: 15. Germline CDR1 is KGHDR and CDR2 is SFDVKD. The CDR3 is 17 amino acids. Through Arm-PCR of CDR3 regions and iRepertoire HTBI primers, TCR beta libraries were built. TCRdb redid the calling of the multiplex PCR reads with MiXCR, one entry per CDR3 protein. The top ten clones hold around 11% of a sample with 580,000 or so distinct CDR3 sequences, roughly 16% of them seen once. Many counts were recorded for this clonotype. What it binds is unknown. General study findings and limits: Persistent patients shared more public clonotypes (over 2,500) than new patients (approximately 900).

The same sample was also used in a study of T cells in Graves' hyperthyroidism and ophthalmopathy. That work adds: In patients aged 18 to 65, hyperthyroidism was newly diagnosed, with duration under 2 months. RT-PCR in the first round (using the HTBI primer set) targeted the TCR CDR3.

The TCR was taken from a man aged 18 to 35 with Graves disease. Here the sequenced sample was peripheral blood mononuclear cells (PBMCs), taken at new diagnosis, from a patient treated with antithyroid drugs. The genes are TRBV24-1 and TRBJ2-1, with 10 bases that match TRBD2. CDR3 sequence reads: CATRGGGQREGQNEQFF. CDR3 bases: TGTGCCACCAGGGGTGGCGGCCAGCGGGAGGGCCAAAATGAGCAGTTCTTC.